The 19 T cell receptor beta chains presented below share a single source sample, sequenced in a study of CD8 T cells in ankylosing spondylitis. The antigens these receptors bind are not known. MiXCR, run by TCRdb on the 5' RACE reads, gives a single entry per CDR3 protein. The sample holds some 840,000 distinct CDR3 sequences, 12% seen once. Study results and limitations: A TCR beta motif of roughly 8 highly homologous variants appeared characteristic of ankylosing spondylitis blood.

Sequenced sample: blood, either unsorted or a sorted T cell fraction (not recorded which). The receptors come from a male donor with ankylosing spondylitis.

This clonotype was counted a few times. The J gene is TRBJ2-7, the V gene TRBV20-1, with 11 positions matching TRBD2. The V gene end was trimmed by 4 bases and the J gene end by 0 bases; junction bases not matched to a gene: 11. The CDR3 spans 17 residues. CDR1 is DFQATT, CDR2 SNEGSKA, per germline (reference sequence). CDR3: CSAKRGLAVTTSYEQYF. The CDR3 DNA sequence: TGCAGTGCTAAGCGGGGACTAGCGGTCACGACCTCCTACGAGCAGTACTTC.

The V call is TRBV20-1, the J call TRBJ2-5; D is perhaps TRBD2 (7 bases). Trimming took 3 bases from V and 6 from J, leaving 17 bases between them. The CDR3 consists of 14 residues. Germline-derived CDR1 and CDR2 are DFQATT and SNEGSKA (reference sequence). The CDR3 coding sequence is TGCAGTGCTAGGCTTTGGGGGGGCCAGAAGACCCAGTACTTC. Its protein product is CSARLWGGQKTQYF.

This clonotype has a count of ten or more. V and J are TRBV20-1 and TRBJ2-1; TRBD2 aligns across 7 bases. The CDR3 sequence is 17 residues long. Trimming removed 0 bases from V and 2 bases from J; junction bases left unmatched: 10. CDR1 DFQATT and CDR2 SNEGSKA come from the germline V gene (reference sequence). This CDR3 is CSARDQAGTQAYNEQFF. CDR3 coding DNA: TGCAGTGCTAGAGATCAAGCGGGGACCCAGGCCTACAATGAGCAGTTCTTC.

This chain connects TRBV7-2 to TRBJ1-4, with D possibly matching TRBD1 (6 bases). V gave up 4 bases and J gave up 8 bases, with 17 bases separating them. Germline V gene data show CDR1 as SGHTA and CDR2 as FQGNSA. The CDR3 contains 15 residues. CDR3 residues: CASSWGGQGNEKLFF. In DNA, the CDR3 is TGTGCCAGCAGCTGGGGGGGGCAGGGTAACGAAAAACTGTTTTTT. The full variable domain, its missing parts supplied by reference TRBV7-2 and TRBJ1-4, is GAGVSQSPSNKVTEKGKDVELRCDPISGHTALYWYRQSLGQGLEFLIYFQGNSAPDKSGLPSDRFSAERTGGSVSTLTIQRTQQEDSAVYLCASSWGGQGNEKLFFGSGTQLSVL.

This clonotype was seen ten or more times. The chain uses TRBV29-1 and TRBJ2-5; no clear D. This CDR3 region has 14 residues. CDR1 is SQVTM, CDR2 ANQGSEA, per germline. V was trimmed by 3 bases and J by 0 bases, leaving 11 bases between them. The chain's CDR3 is CSVEIGSNQETQYF. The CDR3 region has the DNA TGCAGCGTTGAGATAGGCAGTAACCAAGAGACCCAGTACTTC. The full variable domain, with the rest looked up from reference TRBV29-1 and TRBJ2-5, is SAVISQKPSRDICQRGTSLTIQCQVDSQVTMMFWYRQQPGQSLTLIATANQGSEATYESGFVIDKFPISRPNLTFSTLTVSNMSPEDSSIYLCSVEIGSNQETQYFGPGTRLLVL.

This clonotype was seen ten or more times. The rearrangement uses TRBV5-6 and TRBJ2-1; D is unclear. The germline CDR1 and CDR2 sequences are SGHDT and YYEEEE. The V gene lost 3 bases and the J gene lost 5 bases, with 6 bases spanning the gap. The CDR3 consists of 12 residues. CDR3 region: CASSSEHNEQFF. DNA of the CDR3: TGTGCCAGCAGCTCAGAACACAATGAGCAGTTCTTC.

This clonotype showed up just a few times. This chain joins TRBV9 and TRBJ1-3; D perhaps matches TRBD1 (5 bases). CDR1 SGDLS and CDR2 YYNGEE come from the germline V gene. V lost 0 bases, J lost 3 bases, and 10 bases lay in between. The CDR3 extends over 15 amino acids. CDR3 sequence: CASSVGGRVGNTIYF. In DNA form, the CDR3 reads TGTGCCAGCAGCGTAGGGGGGAGGGTTGGAAACACCATATATTTT.

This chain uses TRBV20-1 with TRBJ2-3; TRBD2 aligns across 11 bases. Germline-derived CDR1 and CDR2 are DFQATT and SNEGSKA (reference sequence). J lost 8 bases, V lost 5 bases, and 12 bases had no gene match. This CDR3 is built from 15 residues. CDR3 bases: TGCAGTGCTTATAGCGGGAGGGGCTCTGCGGGTACGCAGTATTTT. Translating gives CSAYSGRGSAGTQYF.

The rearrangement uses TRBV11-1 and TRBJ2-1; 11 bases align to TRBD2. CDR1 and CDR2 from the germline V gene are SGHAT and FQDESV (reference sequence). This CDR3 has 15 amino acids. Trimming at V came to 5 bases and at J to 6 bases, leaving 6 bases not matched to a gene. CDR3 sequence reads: CASSTGTSGRNEQFF. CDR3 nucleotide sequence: TGTGCCAGCAGCACCGGGACTAGCGGACGCAATGAGCAGTTCTTC. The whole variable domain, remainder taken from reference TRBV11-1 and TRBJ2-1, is EAEVAQSPRYKITEKSQAVAFWCDPISGHATLYWYRQILGQGPELLVQFQDESVVDDSQLPKDRFSAERLKGVDSTLKIQPAELGDSAMYLCASSTGTSGRNEQFFGPGTRLTVL.

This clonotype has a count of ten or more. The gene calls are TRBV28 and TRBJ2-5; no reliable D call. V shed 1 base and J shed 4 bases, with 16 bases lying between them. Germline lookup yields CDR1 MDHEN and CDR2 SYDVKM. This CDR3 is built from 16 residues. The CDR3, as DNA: TGTGCCAGCAGTTTATACGACTTCCGCCGCCCAGAGACCCAGTACTTC. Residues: CASSLYDFRRPETQYF.

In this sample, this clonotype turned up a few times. In DNA form, the CDR3 reads TGCAGTGCTAGACGGCAGGGTAATTCACCCCTCCACTTT. Protein sequence: CSARRQGNSPLHF. The chain carries TRBV20-1 and TRBJ1-6; D is possibly TRBD1 (5 bases). The CDR3 loop spans 13 amino acids. Trimming took 2 bases from V and 6 from J, leaving 8 bases between them. Germline values: CDR1 DFQATT, CDR2 SNEGSKA (reference sequence).

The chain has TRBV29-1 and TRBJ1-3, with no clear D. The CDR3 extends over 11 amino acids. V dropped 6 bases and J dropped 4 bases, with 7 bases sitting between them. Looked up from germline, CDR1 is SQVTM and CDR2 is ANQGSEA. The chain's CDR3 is CSVRNGNTIYF. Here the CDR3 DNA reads TGCAGCGTAAGGAACGGAAACACCATATATTTT.

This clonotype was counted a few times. CDR3 loop: CASSPTYSYEQYF. DNA of the CDR3: TGTGCCAGCAGTCCCACCTACTCCTACGAGCAGTACTTC. This rearrangement joins TRBV27 to TRBJ2-7; no definite D call. Trimming removed 5 bases at V and 0 bases at J, with 8 bases between. CDR3 size: 13 residues. The germline gives CDR1 MNHEY, CDR2 SMNVEV (reference sequence).

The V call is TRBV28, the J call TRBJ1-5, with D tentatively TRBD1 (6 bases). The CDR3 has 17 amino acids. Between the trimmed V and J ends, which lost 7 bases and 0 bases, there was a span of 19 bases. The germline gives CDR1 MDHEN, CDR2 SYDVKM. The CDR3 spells CASTLTGILYSNQPQHF. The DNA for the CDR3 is TGTGCCAGCACCTTGACAGGAATTCTTTATAGCAATCAGCCCCAGCATTTT.

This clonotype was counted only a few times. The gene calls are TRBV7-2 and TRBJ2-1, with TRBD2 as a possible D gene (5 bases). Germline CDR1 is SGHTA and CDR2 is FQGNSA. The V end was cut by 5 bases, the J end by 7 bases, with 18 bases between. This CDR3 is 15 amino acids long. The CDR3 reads CASSPSGKVLNEQFF. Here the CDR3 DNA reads TGTGCCAGCAGCCCGAGCGGAAAGGTACTTAATGAGCAGTTCTTC.

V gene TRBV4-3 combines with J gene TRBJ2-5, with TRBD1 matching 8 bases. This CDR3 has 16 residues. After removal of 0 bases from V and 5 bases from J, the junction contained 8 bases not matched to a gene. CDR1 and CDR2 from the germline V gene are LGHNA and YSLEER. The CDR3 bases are TGCGCCAGCAGCCAAGATTTTGCAGGGGGCGCGGAGACCCAGTACTTC. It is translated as CASSQDFAGGAETQYF.

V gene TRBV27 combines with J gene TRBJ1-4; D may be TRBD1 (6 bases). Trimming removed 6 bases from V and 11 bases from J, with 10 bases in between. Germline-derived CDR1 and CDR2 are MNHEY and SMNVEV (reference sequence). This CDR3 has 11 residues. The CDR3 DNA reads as TGTGCCAGCAGCCAGGGGAGGAAACTGTTTTTT. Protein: CASSQGRKLFF.

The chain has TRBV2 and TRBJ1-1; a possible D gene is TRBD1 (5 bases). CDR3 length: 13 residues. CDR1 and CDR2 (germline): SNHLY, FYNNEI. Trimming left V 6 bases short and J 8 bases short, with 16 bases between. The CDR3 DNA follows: TGTGCCAGCAGCAAGGGACTGCGACTAGAAGCTTTCTTT. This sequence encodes CASSKGLRLEAFF.

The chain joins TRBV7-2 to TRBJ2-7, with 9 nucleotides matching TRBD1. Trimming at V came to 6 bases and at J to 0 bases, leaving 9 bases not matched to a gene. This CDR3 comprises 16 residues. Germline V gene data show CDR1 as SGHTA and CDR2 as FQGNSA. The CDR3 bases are TGTGCCAGCAGGCCCCAGGGGACAGGGACCTCCTACGAGCAGTACTTC. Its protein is CASRPQGTGTSYEQYF.